This T cell receptor beta chain was sequenced for a study of T cells after yellow fever vaccination. In making TCR cDNA, 5'RACE template switching added a universal primer site and UMIs to it. TCRdb called the 5' RACE reads again in MiXCR, with one record for every CDR3 protein. The sample consists of just under 600,000 distinct CDR3 sequences, 13% of them appearing once. This TCR derives from a man aged 25 to 45 who received the YFV17D yellow fever vaccine. The input for sequencing was PBMCs, taken on the day of the yellow fever booster vaccination.

The CDR3 region has the DNA TGTGCCAGCAGTTACGAGGGAGGGCCCCAGCATTTT. It yields the protein CASSYEGGPQHF. This sequence joins TRBV6-5 and TRBJ1-5; D is unresolved. CDR1 MNHEY and CDR2 SVGAGI come from the germline V gene. This CDR3 is built from 12 residues. Trimming stripped 2 bases from V and 9 bases from J, with 8 bases between.